The 23 T cell receptor beta chains reported below all come from one sample, sequenced in a study of shared clonotypes between healthy human individuals. Clones were read by immunoSEQ multiplex PCR, and TCRdb kept only the in-frame ones, dropping some. Of fewer than 1.4 million clones listed, around 78% are singletons. The specimen was memory CD4+ T cells from PBMCs. The subset denotes: CD45RA-negative fraction. All receptors come from a man aged 18 to 30 in good health. Some clones in this sample may be carry-over from other donors' samples.

This chain joins TRBV30 and TRBJ2-5; weak D call: TRBD2 (6 bases). Trimming shortened V by 0 bases and J by 5 bases, and 16 bases separated the two germline ends. The CDR3 consists of 15 residues. Germline CDR1 reads GTSNPN; CDR2 reads SVGIG (reference sequence). The chain's CDR3 is CAWSVEVGRGETQYF. The CDR3 DNA follows: TGTGCCTGGAGTGTAGAGGTGGGCCGGGGGGAGACCCAGTACTTC.

This clone has only a few counts. The V call is TRBV13, the J call TRBJ1-2, with D possibly TRBD1 on 5 matching bases. Trimming took off 5 bases at V and 6 bases at J, with 16 bases between the two ends. Germline V CDR1 and CDR2: PRHDT, FYEKMQ (reference sequence). The CDR3 loop spans 14 amino acids. The CDR3 region has the DNA TGTGCCAGCAGCCTCCCGGGGGGGTCGAATGGCTACACCTTC. Translating it yields CASSLPGGSNGYTF.

The J gene is TRBJ1-2, the V gene TRBV11-1; 8 bases fit TRBD1. CDR1 and CDR2 from the germline V gene are SGHAT and FQDESV (reference sequence). V lost 5 bases and J lost 7; bases outside the gene matches: 12. The CDR3 is made up of 15 amino acids. Here the CDR3 DNA reads TGTGCCAGCAGCCACCTCAGGCAGGGGGCCGGTGGCTACACCTTC. Amino acid sequence: CASSHLRQGAGGYTF.

The CDR3 sequence: CASSDLGAGQETQYF. CDR3 DNA sequence: TGTGCCAGCAGTGATTTGGGGGCCGGTCAAGAGACCCAGTACTTC. The chain uses TRBV2 and TRBJ2-5, with D possibly being TRBD1 (6 bases). The V end lost 3 bases, the J end lost 2 bases, and 13 bases lay between the germline ends. The CDR3 is 15 residues long. Germline V gene sequence: CDR1 SNHLY, CDR2 FYNNEI.

J is TRBJ2-7 and V is TRBV5-1, with D hard to call. Germline lookup yields CDR1 SGHRS and CDR2 YFSETQ. This CDR3 region has 13 residues. V dropped 0 bases and J dropped 6 bases, with 10 bases sitting between them. CDR3 residues: CASSLDLRLEQYF. The CDR3 region has the DNA TGCGCCAGCAGCTTGGACCTGCGTCTCGAGCAGTACTTC. The whole variable domain, filled in from reference TRBV5-1 and TRBJ2-7, reads KAGVTQTPRYLIKTRGQQVTLSCSPISGHRSVSWYQQTPGQGLQFLFEYFSETQRNKGNFPGRFSGRQFSNSRSEMNVSTLELGDSALYLCASSLDLRLEQYFGPGTRLTVT.

In this sample, this clone turned up a few times. Other DNA sequences from this sample encode an identical CDR3 as well. The chain combines TRBV11-3 with TRBJ2-7; D not resolved. Looked up from germline, CDR1 is SGHNT and CDR2 is YENEEA. The V gene lost 0 bases and the J gene lost 3 bases, with 3 bases spanning the gap. The CDR3 totals 12 residues. The CDR3 loop reads CASSLDGYEQYF. For the CDR3, the DNA is TGTGCCAGCAGCTTAGATGGCTACGAGCAGTACTTC.

This clone was counted between two and nine times. The chain links TRBV18 to TRBJ1-2; 8 bases are a match to TRBD1. Germline V gene lookup returns CDR1 KGHSH and CDR2 LQKENI. Trimming at V came to 3 bases and at J to 3 bases, leaving 3 bases not matched to a gene. The CDR3 length is 14 residues. The CDR3 region has the DNA TGTGCCAGCTCACCGGACAGGGCAGACTATGGCTACACCTTC. This codes for CASSPDRADYGYTF.

This clone is a singleton in its sample. The chain joins TRBV7-2 to TRBJ2-7; no reliable D call. Trimming removed 2 bases from V and 2 bases from J, with 7 bases in between. Per germline, CDR1 SGHTA and CDR2 FQGNSA. The CDR3 consists of 13 residues. CDR3 sequence: CASSLMITYEQYF. In DNA form, the CDR3 reads TGTGCCAGCAGCTTAATGATCACCTACGAGCAGTACTTC. The full variable domain, completed using reference TRBV7-2 and TRBJ2-7, is GAGVSQSPSNKVTEKGKDVELRCDPISGHTALYWYRQSLGQGLEFLIYFQGNSAPDKSGLPSDRFSAERTGGSVSTLTIQRTQQEDSAVYLCASSLMITYEQYFGPGTRLTVT.

The chain joins TRBV2 to TRBJ2-7; TRBD2 agrees at 13 bases. Germline V CDR1 and CDR2: SNHLY, FYNNEI. The CDR3 runs 13 residues. V was pared by 8 bases and J by 4 bases, with 2 bases of the junction left unmatched. CDR3 amino acids: CASPGLAGYEQYF. The CDR3 DNA follows: TGTGCCAGCCCGGGACTAGCGGGGTACGAGCAGTACTTC.

In regard to this clone: Mismatch with germline at one junction end may stem from a read error. The rearrangement joins TRBV18 to TRBJ1-5, with D possibly TRBD1 on 5 matching bases. This CDR3 region has 12 residues. Per the germline V gene, CDR1 is KGHSH and CDR2 is LQKENI. The CDR3 region is CASRRENQLQHF. CDR3 sequence (DNA): TGTGCCAGCCGCAGGGAAAATCAGCTCCAGCATTTT.

The gene calls are TRBV28 and TRBJ1-5; 8 bases line up with TRBD1. This CDR3 is built from 14 residues. V lost 2 bases and J lost 6; bases outside the gene matches: 3. The V gene's germline CDR1 is MDHEN and CDR2 SYDVKM. This CDR3 is CASSLGQGIQPQHF. CDR3 DNA sequence: TGTGCCAGCAGTTTAGGACAGGGAATTCAGCCCCAGCATTTT.

V gene TRBV5-5 combines with J gene TRBJ1-5, with D unresolved. Germline-derived CDR1 and CDR2 are SGHKS and YYEKEE (reference sequence). CDR3 length: 15 amino acids. V was trimmed by 1 base and J by 9 bases, leaving 17 bases between them. The CDR3: CASSLISDPTAPQHF. CDR3 DNA: TGTGCCAGCAGCTTGATAAGTGATCCTACTGCGCCCCAGCATTTT.

As for this clone: One junction end does not reproduce the germline sequence, and a read error may be involved. V gene TRBV5-4 combines with J gene TRBJ2-3; 10 bases are a match to TRBD2. This CDR3 is 13 amino acids long. In germline, CDR1 is SGHNT, CDR2 YYREEE (reference sequence). The CDR3 nucleotides read TGTGCCAGCAGCTTGGGAGGGGAACTAGCGGGATGGTTT. Amino acids: CASSLGGELAGWF.

The chain recombines TRBV4-1 with TRBJ1-2, with TRBD1 identical over 11 bases. Germline V lookup: CDR1 MGHRA, CDR2 YSYEKL. Trimming took 4 bases from V and 6 from J; bases not matched to a gene: 13. This CDR3 region has 17 residues. The CDR3 coding sequence is TGCGCCAGCAGCCCCCAAGGCCGGACAGGGGGCGCGGATGGCTACACCTTC. Translation gives CASSPQGRTGGADGYTF.

J is TRBJ1-3 and V is TRBV6-5; no definite D call. This CDR3 spans 15 amino acids. CDR1 is MNHEY and CDR2 is SVGAGI in the germline V gene. With 3 bases removed from V and 2 bases from J, the gap between germline ends came to 11 bases. In DNA form, the CDR3 reads TGTGCCAGCAGTTATGGCGAGGGCACTGGAAACACCATATATTTT. Its translation: CASSYGEGTGNTIYF.

CDR3 DNA: TGTGCCAGCAGCGTAGACCTGGGACGATTCTACGAGCAGTACTTC. Translation: CASSVDLGRFYEQYF. The genes are TRBV9 and TRBJ2-7; TRBD1 or TRBD2 may be the D gene (5 bases each). Trimming pared 0 bases from V and 3 bases from J, leaving 13 bases between. This CDR3 spans 15 amino acids. Germline lookup yields CDR1 SGDLS and CDR2 YYNGEE. Drawing the rest from reference TRBV9 and TRBJ2-7, the complete variable domain is DSGVTQTPKHLITATGQRVTLRCSPRSGDLSVYWYQQSLDQGLQFLIQYYNGEERAKGNILERFSAQQFPDLHSELNLSSLELGDSALYFCASSVDLGRFYEQYFGPGTRLTVT.

The rearrangement joins TRBV5-8 to TRBJ2-1; D is possibly TRBD2 (5 bases). The CDR3 extends over 17 amino acids. V lost 2 bases, J lost 0 bases, and 15 bases lay in between. CDR1 is SGHTS and CDR2 is YDEGEE in the germline V gene. CDR3 protein: CASSLGSAQSSYNEQFF. The CDR3, as DNA: TGTGCCAGCAGCTTAGGGAGCGCCCAAAGCTCCTACAATGAGCAGTTCTTC.

The J gene is TRBJ1-2, the V gene TRBV7-3; D is perhaps TRBD1 (6 bases). CDR1 SGHTA and CDR2 FQGTGA come from the germline V gene. There are 15 residues in the CDR3. The ends were cut back, 5 bases at V and 7 bases at J, with 20 bases in the middle. CDR3 nucleotides: TGTGCCAGCAGCGCCAATACAGGGCTTTTAGGTGGCTACACCTTC. As protein: CASSANTGLLGGYTF. The full variable domain, its missing parts supplied by reference TRBV7-3 and TRBJ1-2, is GAGVSQTPSNKVTEKGKYVELRCDPISGHTALYWYRQSLGQGPEFLIYFQGTGAADDSGLPNDRFFAVRPEGSVSTLKIQRTERGDSAVYLCASSANTGLLGGYTFGSGTRLTVV.

This clone was seen a few times. This rearrangement joins TRBV27 to TRBJ1-4; possible D gene TRBD1, 5 bases. Germline V CDR1 and CDR2: MNHEY, SMNVEV (reference sequence). The CDR3 consists of 14 residues. The V and J ends lost 6 bases and 0 bases respectively, with 8 bases between them. CDR3 region: CASRRTSTNEKLFF. The CDR3 DNA follows: TGTGCCAGCAGACGGACATCAACTAATGAAAAACTGTTTTTT.

V is TRBV6-1 and J is TRBJ1-4; D is uncertain. The V gene's germline CDR1 is MNHNS and CDR2 SASEGT. The CDR3 covers 13 residues. Trimming removed 10 bases at V and 4 bases at J, with 13 bases between. The CDR3 DNA reads as TGTGCCACCAACAGAGACTTTAATGAAAAACTGTTTTTT. Translated, it gives CATNRDFNEKLFF.

The V and J genes are TRBV2 and TRBJ2-5, with D hard to call. Germline V gene data show CDR1 as SNHLY and CDR2 as FYNNEI. Between the trimmed V and J ends, which lost 6 bases and 11 bases, there was a span of 13 bases. This CDR3 comprises 11 residues. DNA for the CDR3: TGTGCCAGCAGGCTGGGATTGGGGCAGTACTTC. It yields the protein CASRLGLGQYF.

The genes are TRBV28 and TRBJ1-1; D not resolved. CDR3 length: 16 amino acids. The V end lost 5 bases, the J end lost 0 bases, and 16 bases lay between the germline ends. The germline CDR1 and CDR2 sequences are MDHEN and SYDVKM. CDR3 sequence reads: CASSTPRGRLNTEAFF. The DNA for the CDR3 is TGTGCCAGCAGTACTCCCCGCGGACGTCTGAACACTGAAGCTTTCTTT.

The rearrangement uses TRBV7-9 and TRBJ2-2; 9 nucleotides match TRBD1. In germline, CDR1 is SEHNR, CDR2 FQNEAQ (reference sequence). The junction had 1 base not matched to a gene; V was cut back by 1 base and J by 4 bases. This CDR3 has 15 residues. The CDR3 is CASSLETGGTGELFF. In nucleotides, the CDR3 is TGTGCCAGCAGCTTAGAGACAGGGGGCACCGGGGAGCTGTTTTTT.